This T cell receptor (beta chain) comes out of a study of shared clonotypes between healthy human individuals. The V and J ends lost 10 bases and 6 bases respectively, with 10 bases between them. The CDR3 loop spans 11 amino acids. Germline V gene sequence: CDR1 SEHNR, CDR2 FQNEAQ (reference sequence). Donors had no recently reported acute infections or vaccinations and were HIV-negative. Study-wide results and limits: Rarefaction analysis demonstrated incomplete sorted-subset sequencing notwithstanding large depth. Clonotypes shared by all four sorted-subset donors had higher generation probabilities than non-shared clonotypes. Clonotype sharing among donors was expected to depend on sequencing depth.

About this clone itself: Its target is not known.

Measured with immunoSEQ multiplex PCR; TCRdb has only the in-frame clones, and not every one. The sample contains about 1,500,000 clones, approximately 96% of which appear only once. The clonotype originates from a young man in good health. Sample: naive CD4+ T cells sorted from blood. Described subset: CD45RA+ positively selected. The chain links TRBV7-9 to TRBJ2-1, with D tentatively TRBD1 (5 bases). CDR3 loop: CATPRGNEQFF. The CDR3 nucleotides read TGTGCCACTCCTAGGGGCAATGAGCAGTTCTTC.